This entry features one T cell receptor beta chain sequence. The data derive from a study of blood T cell repertoires in COVID-19. Study background: Acute and convalescent COVID-19 specimens originated in the United States, Italy and Spain. Sources were T cells, B-cell-depleted T cells, or PBMCs; the material itself was cDNA or gDNA.

The CDR3 has 15 residues. Trimming shortened V by 4 bases and J by 5 bases, and 14 bases separated the two germline ends. In germline, CDR1 is LGHDT, CDR2 YNNKEL (reference sequence). Produced via immunoSEQ multiplex PCR; TCRdb's table is partial and in-frame only. The profile shows fewer than 300,000 clones, 88% of them singletons. Sequenced sample: peripheral blood. The chain is built from TRBV3-1 (or the pseudogene TRBV3-2) and TRBJ1-4; no definite D call. This TCR was recovered from a young man with active or convalescent COVID-19. CDR3 loop: CASSPPAQSNEKLFF. DNA of the CDR3: TGTGCCAGCAGCCCCCCTGCACAGTCGAATGAAAAACTGTTTTTT.